Each of the 18 T cell receptor beta chains below was sequenced from the same sample in a study of blood T cell repertoires in COVID-19. Repertoires were generated with immunoSEQ multiplex PCR, while TCRdb's copy carries only in-frame clones and drops some. Of 200,000 to 300,000 clones listed, approximately 86% are singletons. Sequencing was carried out using peripheral blood. The receptors originated from an older woman with COVID-19, enrolled during active disease.

This rearrangement joins TRBV13 to TRBJ1-3, with D unresolved. The CDR3 length is 12 residues. Germline-derived CDR1 and CDR2 are PRHDT and FYEKMQ (reference sequence). V was pared by 5 bases and J by 9 bases, with 11 bases between. In DNA form, the CDR3 reads TGTGCCAGCAGCGCATCCCGGGGCACCATATATTTT. Residues: CASSASRGTIYF.

The V call is TRBV7-2, the J call TRBJ2-5; TRBD1 might be the D (5 bases). In germline, CDR1 is SGHTA, CDR2 FQGNSA. Trimming stripped 5 bases from V and 1 base from J, with 11 bases between. The CDR3 is made up of 14 amino acids. The CDR3 nucleotides are TGTGCCAGCAGCCTAATGACAGTCCAAGAGACCCAGTACTTC. Amino acid sequence: CASSLMTVQETQYF.

The V and J genes are TRBV6-2 or TRBV6-3 and TRBJ2-3; TRBD1 aligns across 8 bases. V shed 5 bases, J shed 5 bases, and the junction held 21 bases outside the gene matches. CDR3 length: 19 amino acids. Germline values: CDR1 MNHEY, CDR2 SVGEGT. The CDR3: CASSLRAAETRGRRDTQYF. As DNA, the CDR3 is TGTGCCAGCAGTCTGCGTGCCGCGGAAACCAGGGGGCGCAGAGATACGCAGTATTTT.

By sample share, this clone is medium-sized. This rearrangement joins TRBV9 to TRBJ2-2; TRBD2 might be the D (6 bases). The CDR3 has 17 residues. Trimming removed 0 bases from V and 4 bases from J, with 16 bases in between. The germline V gene encodes CDR1 SGDLS and CDR2 YYNGEE. The CDR3 protein is CASSVGVAGYGTGELFF. The CDR3 DNA follows: TGTGCCAGCAGCGTAGGCGTGGCGGGATACGGCACCGGGGAGCTGTTTTTT.

The chain links TRBV19 to TRBJ2-2, with 13 bases lining up with TRBD2. This CDR3 comprises 18 residues. Germline V gives CDR1 LNHDA, CDR2 SQIVND (reference sequence). Trimming at V came to 1 base and at J to 1 base, leaving 3 bases not matched to a gene. CDR3 nucleotide sequence: TGTGCCAGTAGTATAGTTGGGACTAGCGGGGTGAACACCGGGGAGCTGTTTTTT. Translated, it gives CASSIVGTSGVNTGELFF.

The J gene is TRBJ2-4, the V gene TRBV30; 13 bases are a match to TRBD2. Germline lookup yields CDR1 GTSNPN and CDR2 SVGIG (reference sequence). The CDR3 totals 16 residues. Trimming at V came to 1 base and at J to 6 bases, leaving 6 bases not matched to a gene. CDR3 bases: TGTGCCTGGAGTGACGGGACTAGCGGGACGGGAAACATTCAGTACTTC. This gives the protein CAWSDGTSGTGNIQYF.

The chain joins TRBV6-5 to TRBJ2-1; D might be TRBD2 (6 bases). The CDR3 is 14 amino acids. Germline V gives CDR1 MNHEY, CDR2 SVGAGI. V lost 8 bases and J lost 7, with 18 bases in between. As DNA, the CDR3 is TGTGCCAGCGGTAGGGATGGGGGGATAAATGAGCAGTTCTTC. Translation: CASGRDGGINEQFF.

The chain uses TRBV11-2 and TRBJ2-1; weak D call: TRBD2 (6 bases). Trimming took 4 bases from V and 11 from J, leaving 18 bases between them. This CDR3 region has 14 residues. CDR1 is SGHAT and CDR2 is FQNNGV in the germline V gene. The DNA for the CDR3 is TGTGCCAGCAGCTCGGGCCGGGGCGGGGAGAAGCAGTTCTTC. Translated, it gives CASSSGRGGEKQFF.

This clone appeared once. This sequence joins TRBV18 and TRBJ1-1; 7 nucleotides line up with TRBD1. This CDR3 region has 13 residues. In germline, CDR1 is KGHSH, CDR2 LQKENI. With V trimmed by 8 bases and J by 1 base, 4 bases remained unmatched. The CDR3 spells CASAGQTNTEAFF. In nucleotides, the CDR3 is TGTGCCAGCGCGGGACAGACGAACACTGAAGCTTTCTTT.

V gene TRBV6-2 or TRBV6-3 combines with J gene TRBJ2-3; the match to TRBD1 covers 8 bases. The germline CDR1 and CDR2 sequences are MNHEY and SVGEGT. There are 17 residues in the CDR3. The J segment lost 4 bases and the V segment lost 6 bases, leaving 15 bases of the junction unmatched. CDR3 protein: CASSPAAGGIWADTQYF. The DNA of the CDR3 is TGTGCCAGCAGCCCTGCGGCAGGGGGCATTTGGGCAGATACGCAGTATTTT.

The chain employs TRBV28 and TRBJ1-3; perhaps TRBD1 as D (5 bases). In germline, CDR1 is MDHEN, CDR2 SYDVKM. This CDR3 is built from 14 residues. The ends were cut back, 5 bases at V and 5 bases at J, with 13 bases in the middle. CDR3 amino acids: CASSPGIARNTIYF. CDR3 bases: TGTGCCAGCAGTCCAGGGATTGCTAGAAACACCATATATTTT.

This sequence joins TRBV12-3 or TRBV12-4 and TRBJ1-2, with D possibly TRBD1 on 5 matching bases. The CDR3 is 13 residues long. V was trimmed by 2 bases and J by 7 bases, leaving 11 bases between them. The CDR3 here is CASSLQGIGGYTF. CDR3 bases: TGTGCCAGCAGTTTACAGGGTATAGGTGGCTACACCTTC.

The J gene is TRBJ1-5, the V gene TRBV3-1 (or the pseudogene TRBV3-2); D gene uncertain. The length of the CDR3 is 14 residues. Trimming cost V 4 bases and J 0 bases, with 7 bases left between them. CDR1 and CDR2 (germline): LGHDT, YNNKEL (reference sequence). The CDR3, as DNA: TGTGCCAGCAGCCGTCAGGTTAGCAATCAGCCCCAGCATTTT. Its translation: CASSRQVSNQPQHF.

This clone has a handful of counts. V usage is TRBV15 and J usage is TRBJ1-4, with D maybe TRBD1 (6 bases). Germline V gene lookup returns CDR1 LNHNV and CDR2 YYDKDF (reference sequence). V shed 5 bases and J shed 5 bases, with 15 bases lying between them. This CDR3 region has 15 residues. CDR3 in amino acids: CATSSNGGANEKLFF. The DNA of the CDR3 is TGTGCCACCAGCTCCAATGGGGGCGCCAATGAAAAACTGTTTTTT.

The chain carries TRBV28 and TRBJ2-2; no firm D call. Between the trimmed V and J ends, which lost 6 bases and 6 bases, there was a span of 17 bases. The CDR3 contains 15 residues. Germline assignment: CDR1 MDHEN and CDR2 SYDVKM. This CDR3 reads CASRRSAASAGELFF. The CDR3 bases are TGTGCCAGCAGGCGCTCGGCCGCGAGCGCCGGGGAGCTGTTTTTT.

This clone was counted only a few times. The genes are TRBV7-9 and TRBJ1-1; D is possibly TRBD1 (5 bases). Trimming took off 7 bases at V and 1 base at J, with 13 bases between the two ends. CDR1 SEHNR and CDR2 FQNEAQ come from the germline V gene (reference sequence). The CDR3 runs 14 residues. For the CDR3, the DNA is TGTGCCAGCACCCGCAGGGTCTCGAACACTGAAGCTTTCTTT. Encoded protein: CASTRRVSNTEAFF.

The gene calls are TRBV24-1 and TRBJ2-7, with D possibly TRBD1 on 7 matching bases. V was pared by 3 bases and J by 1 base, with 9 bases between. The CDR3 runs 14 residues. Per the germline V gene, CDR1 is KGHDR and CDR2 is SFDVKD. CDR3 in amino acids: CATSDAGQSYEQYF. The CDR3, as DNA: TGTGCCACCAGTGATGCGGGACAGTCCTACGAGCAGTACTTC.

The chain couples TRBV11-3 to TRBJ2-1; 11 nucleotides match TRBD2. Germline V gene sequence: CDR1 SGHNT, CDR2 YENEEA. V lost 3 bases to trimming and J lost 4 bases; unmatched junction nucleotides: 2. The CDR3 is made up of 15 amino acids. As DNA, the CDR3 is TGTGCCAGCAGCTTTTCTAGCGGGAGGTACAATGAGCAGTTCTTC. This encodes CASSFSSGRYNEQFF.